This entry is about one TCR beta chain. These data belong to a study of blood T cell repertoires in COVID-19. Study in general: Collection of acute and convalescent COVID-19 samples took place in the United States, Italy and Spain.

As processed by the authors: Estimated nucleated cell counts came from reference gene primer amplification. Using immunoSEQ multiplex PCR, the repertoire was profiled, and TCRdb retains in-frame clones only, with some absent. The V and J calls and clone size come from that table; D and trimming were worked out from the DNA. Among 64,000 or so clones listed, about 72% were seen once. From germline, CDR1 is KGHSH and CDR2 LQKENI. V gave up 3 bases and J gave up 8 bases, with 10 bases separating them. The CDR3 contains 13 residues. The V gene is TRBV18, the J gene TRBJ1-4; D gene uncertain. The receptor's source is a man aged 80 or over with acute or convalescent COVID-19. The specimen was peripheral blood. As DNA, the CDR3 is TGTGCCAGCTCACCGCAAGGGAGAGAAAAACTGTTTTTT. It encodes CASSPQGREKLFF.